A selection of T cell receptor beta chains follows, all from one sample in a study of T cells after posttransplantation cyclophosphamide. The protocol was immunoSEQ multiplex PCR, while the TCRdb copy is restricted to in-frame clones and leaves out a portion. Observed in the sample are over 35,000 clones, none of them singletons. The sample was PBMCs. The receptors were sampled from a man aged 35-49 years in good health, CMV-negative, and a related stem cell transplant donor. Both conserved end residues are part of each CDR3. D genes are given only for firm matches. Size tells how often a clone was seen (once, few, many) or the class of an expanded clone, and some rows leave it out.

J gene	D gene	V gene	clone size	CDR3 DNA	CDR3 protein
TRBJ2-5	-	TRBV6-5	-	TGTGCCAGCAGGGCTAGCGCACAAGAGACCCAGTACTTC	CASRASAQETQYF
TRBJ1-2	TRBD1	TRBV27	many	TGTGCCAGCAGTACTTGGACAGGTCCGAACCATGGCTACACCTTC	CASSTWTGPNHGYTF
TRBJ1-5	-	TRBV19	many	TGTGCCAGTGGACAGTTAAATCAGCCCCAGCATTTT	CASGQLNQPQHF
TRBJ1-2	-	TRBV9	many	TGTGCCAGCAGCGTTAGCAGGGACTCCGGTAACTATGGCTACACCTTC	CASSVSRDSGNYGYTF
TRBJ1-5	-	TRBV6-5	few	TGTGCCAGCAGAACAGGGATGGACGTCAATCAGCCCCAGCATTTT	CASRTGMDVNQPQHF
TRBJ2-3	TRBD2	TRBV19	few	TGTGCCAGTAAGGGGTGGGCGGGGGGCCTGGCAGATACGCAGTATTTT	CASKGWAGGLADTQYF
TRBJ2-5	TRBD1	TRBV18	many	TGTGCCAGCTCACTGGACAGGGGGTTAGAGACCCAGTACTTC	CASSLDRGLETQYF
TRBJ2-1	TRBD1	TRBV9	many	TGTGCCAGCAGCGTAGCGGGACAGGGGTGGAATGAGCAGTTCTTC	CASSVAGQGWNEQFF
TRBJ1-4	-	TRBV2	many	TGTGCCAGCAGTGTAGGGGCAAGGGATAATGAAAAACTGTTTTTT	CASSVGARDNEKLFF
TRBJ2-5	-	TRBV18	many	TGTGCCAGCTCAAGGGCTGGGGGGAAAGAGACCCAGTACTTC	CASSRAGGKETQYF
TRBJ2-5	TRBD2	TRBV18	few	TGTGCCAGCTCACCGGGACTAGCATCAGAGACCCAGTACTTC	CASSPGLASETQYF
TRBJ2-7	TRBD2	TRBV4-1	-	TGCGCCAGCAGCCAAGAACGGACTAGCGGGGACTACGAGCAGTACTTC	CASSQERTSGDYEQYF
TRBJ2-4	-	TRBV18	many	TGTGCCAGCTCACCTAGGAGCGACATTCAGTACTTC	CASSPRSDIQYF
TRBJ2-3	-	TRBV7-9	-	TGTGCCAGCAGCCCGCGAATAAAGCGGCTCCGGGAAGATACGCAGTATTTT	CASSPRIKRLREDTQYF
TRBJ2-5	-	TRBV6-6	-	TGTGCCAGCAGTTACCTTTCCGGGCAGCGAGGGGAGACCCAGTACTTC	CASSYLSGQRGETQYF
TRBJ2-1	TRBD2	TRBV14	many	TGTGCCAGCAGCCGGAGCGGGGGGGCTTCCAATGAGCAGTTCTTC	CASSRSGGASNEQFF
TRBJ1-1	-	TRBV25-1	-	TGTGCCAGCAGTGAAGGGGGAGGGGGGGCGGTGAGGGTAGTTTTCTTT	CASSEGGGGAVRVVFF
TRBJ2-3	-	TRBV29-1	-	TGCAGCGTTATGACTAGTTTTAAGGATACGCAGTATTTT	CSVMTSFKDTQYF
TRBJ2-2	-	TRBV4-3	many	TGCGCCAGCAGCCAAGGGCCCGGGGTCTCAACCGGGGAGCTGTTTTTT	CASSQGPGVSTGELFF
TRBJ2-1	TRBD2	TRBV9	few	TGTGCCAGCAGCGTCCCTAGCGGGGGGGCCAATGAGCAGTTCTTC	CASSVPSGGANEQFF
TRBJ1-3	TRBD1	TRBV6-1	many	TGTGCCAGTGGGACAGGGGCTGGAAACACCATATATTTT	CASGTGAGNTIYF
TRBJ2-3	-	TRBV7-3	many	TGTGCCAGCAGCTTAAGGGGCGGGACCACAGATACGCAGTATTTT	CASSLRGGTTDTQYF
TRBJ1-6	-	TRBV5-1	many	TGCGCCAGCAGCCCCCGCGGACAGTATAATTCACCCCTCCACTTT	CASSPRGQYNSPLHF
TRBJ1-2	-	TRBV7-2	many	TGTGCCAGCAGCTTTGGGGGGAACTATGGCTGCACCTTC	CASSFGGNYGCTF
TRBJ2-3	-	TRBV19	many	TGTGCCAGTTACAACAGGGAAACAGATACGCAGTATTTT	CASYNRETDTQYF
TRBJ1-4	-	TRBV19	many	TGTGCCAGTAGTATAGATCGGACTGGCAGCGAAAAACTGTTTTTT	CASSIDRTGSEKLFF
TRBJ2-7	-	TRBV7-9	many	TGTGCCAGCAGCTTATTTTCGGCAGGGGATAATGTCGAGCAGTACTTC	CASSLFSAGDNVEQYF
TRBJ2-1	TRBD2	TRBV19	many	TGTGCCACCCGCAGGGCGGGAGATTACAATGAGCAGTTCTTC	CATRRAGDYNEQFF
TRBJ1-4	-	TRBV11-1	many	TGTGCCAGCAGCTCTTCAGGGCGCTTTGGGGAAAAACTGTTTTTT	CASSSSGRFGEKLFF
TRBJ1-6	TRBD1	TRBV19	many	TGTGCCAGTAGTATCGGAGGGACAGGTGTTAATTCACCCCTCCACTTT	CASSIGGTGVNSPLHF
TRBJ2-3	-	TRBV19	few	TGTGCCAGTAACCGCCGGCAGGGCGTCACAGATACGCAGTATTTT	CASNRRQGVTDTQYF
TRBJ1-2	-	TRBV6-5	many	TGTGCCAGCAGTTACTCTTGGCAGGCCAGCTATGGCTACACCTTC	CASSYSWQASYGYTF
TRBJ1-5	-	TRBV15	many	TGTGCCACCAGCAGATCAGGGGTTGGGAATCAGCCCCAGCATTTT	CATSRSGVGNQPQHF
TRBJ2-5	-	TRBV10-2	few	TGCGCCAGCAGTGCGTTACAAGAGACCCAGTACTTC	CASSALQETQYF
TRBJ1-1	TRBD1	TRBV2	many	TGTGCCAGCAGTGATCAGACAGGGATAAGGCTGGAGGACACTGAAGCTTTCTTT	CASSDQTGIRLEDTEAFF
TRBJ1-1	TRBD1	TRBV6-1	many	TGTGCCAGCAGTGAAGTGAGTGGACAGGGGTTCCGTCTAGGAGCTTTCTTT	CASSEVSGQGFRLGAFF
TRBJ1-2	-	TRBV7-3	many	TGTGCCAGCAGCTTAGGTCCTTTAGCTAACTATGGCTACACCTTC	CASSLGPLANYGYTF
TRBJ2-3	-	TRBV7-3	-	TGTGCCAGCAGCTCTGGGGCATCCACAGATACGCAGTATTTT	CASSSGASTDTQYF
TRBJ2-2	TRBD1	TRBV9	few	TGTGCCAGCAGCGTAGATCGGGACAGGGCCACCGGGGAGCTGTTTTTT	CASSVDRDRATGELFF
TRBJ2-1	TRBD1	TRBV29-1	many	TGCAGCTATGGACAGGGGGCGGATGAGCAGTTCTTC	CSYGQGADEQFF
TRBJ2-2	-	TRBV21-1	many	TGTGCCAGCAGCCAGGGGCTAGCGGGAATGACCGGGGAGCTGTTTTTT	CASSQGLAGMTGELFF